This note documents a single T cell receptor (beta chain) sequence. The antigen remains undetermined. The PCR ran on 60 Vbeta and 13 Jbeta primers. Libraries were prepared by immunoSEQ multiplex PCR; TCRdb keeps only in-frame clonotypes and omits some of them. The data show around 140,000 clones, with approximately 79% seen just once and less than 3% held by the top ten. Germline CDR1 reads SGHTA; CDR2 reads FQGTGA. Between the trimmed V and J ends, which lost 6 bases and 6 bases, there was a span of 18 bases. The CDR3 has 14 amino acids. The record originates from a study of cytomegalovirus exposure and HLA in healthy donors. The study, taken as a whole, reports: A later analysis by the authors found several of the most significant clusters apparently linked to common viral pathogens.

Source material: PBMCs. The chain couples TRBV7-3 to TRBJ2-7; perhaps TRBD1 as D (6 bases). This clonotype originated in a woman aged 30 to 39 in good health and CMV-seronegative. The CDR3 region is CASRTNPQGGEQYF. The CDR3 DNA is TGTGCCAGCAGAACGAATCCCCAAGGGGGCGAGCAGTACTTC.